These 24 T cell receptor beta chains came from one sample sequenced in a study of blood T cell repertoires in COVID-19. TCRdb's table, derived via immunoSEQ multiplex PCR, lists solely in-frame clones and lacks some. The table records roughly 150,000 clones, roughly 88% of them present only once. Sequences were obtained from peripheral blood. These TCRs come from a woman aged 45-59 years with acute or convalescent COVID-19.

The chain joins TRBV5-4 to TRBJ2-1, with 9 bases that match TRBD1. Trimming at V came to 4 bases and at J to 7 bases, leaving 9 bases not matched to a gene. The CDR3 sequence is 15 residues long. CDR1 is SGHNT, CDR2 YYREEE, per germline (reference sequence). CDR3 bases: TGTGCCAGCAGCCAGCCGGGACAGGGAGGTAATGAGCAGTTCTTC. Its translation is CASSQPGQGGNEQFF.

The CDR3: CAISVQGGGNTEAFF. CDR3 bases: TGTGCCATCAGTGTACAGGGGGGTGGTAACACTGAAGCTTTCTTT. The J gene is TRBJ1-1, the V gene TRBV10-3; 8 bases align to TRBD1. J was trimmed by 2 bases and V by 4 bases; bases with no gene match: 6. The V gene's germline CDR1 is ENHRY and CDR2 SYGVKD. The length of the CDR3 is 15 residues.

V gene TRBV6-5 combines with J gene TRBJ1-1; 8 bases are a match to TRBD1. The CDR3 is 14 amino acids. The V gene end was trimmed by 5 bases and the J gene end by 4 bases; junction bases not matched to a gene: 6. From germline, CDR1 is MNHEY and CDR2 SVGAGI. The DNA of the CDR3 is TGTGCCAGCAGTCCTGTCGACAGGGGCACTGAAGCTTTCTTT. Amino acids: CASSPVDRGTEAFF.

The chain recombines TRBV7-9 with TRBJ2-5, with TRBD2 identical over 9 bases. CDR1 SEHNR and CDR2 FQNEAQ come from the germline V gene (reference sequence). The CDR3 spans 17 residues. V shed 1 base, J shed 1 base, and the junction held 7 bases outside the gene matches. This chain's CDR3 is CASSLVGGGAFQETQYF. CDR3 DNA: TGTGCCAGCAGCTTAGTCGGCGGGGGGGCCTTCCAAGAGACCCAGTACTTC.

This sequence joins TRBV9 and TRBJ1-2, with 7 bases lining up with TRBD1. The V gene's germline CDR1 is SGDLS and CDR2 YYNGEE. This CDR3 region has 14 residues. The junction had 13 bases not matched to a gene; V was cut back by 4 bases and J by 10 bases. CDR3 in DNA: TGTGCCAGCAGCCAAACCGGGACAGAGACCCTCTACACCTTC. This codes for CASSQTGTETLYTF. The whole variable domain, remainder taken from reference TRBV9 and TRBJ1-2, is DSGVTQTPKHLITATGQRVTLRCSPRSGDLSVYWYQQSLDQGLQFLIQYYNGEERAKGNILERFSAQQFPDLHSELNLSSLELGDSALYFCASSQTGTETLYTFGSGTRLTVV.

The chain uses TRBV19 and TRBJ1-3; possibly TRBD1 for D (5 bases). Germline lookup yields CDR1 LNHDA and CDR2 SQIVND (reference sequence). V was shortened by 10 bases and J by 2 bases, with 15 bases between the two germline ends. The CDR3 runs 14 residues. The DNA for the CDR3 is TGTGCCACTACTCAGGGTAATACTGGAAACACCATATATTTT. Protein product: CATTQGNTGNTIYF.

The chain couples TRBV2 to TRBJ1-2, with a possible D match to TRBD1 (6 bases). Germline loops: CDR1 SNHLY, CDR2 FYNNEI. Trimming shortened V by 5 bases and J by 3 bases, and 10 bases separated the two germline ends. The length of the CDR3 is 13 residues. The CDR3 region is CASSLDSDYGYTF. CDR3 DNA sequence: TGTGCCAGCAGTCTGGACAGCGACTATGGCTACACCTTC.

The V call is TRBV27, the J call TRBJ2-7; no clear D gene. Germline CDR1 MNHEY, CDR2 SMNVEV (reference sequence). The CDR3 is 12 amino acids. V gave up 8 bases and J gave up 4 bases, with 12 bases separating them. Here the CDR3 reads CASGLNSYEQYF. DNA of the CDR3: TGTGCCAGCGGATTGAACAGTTACGAGCAGTACTTC.

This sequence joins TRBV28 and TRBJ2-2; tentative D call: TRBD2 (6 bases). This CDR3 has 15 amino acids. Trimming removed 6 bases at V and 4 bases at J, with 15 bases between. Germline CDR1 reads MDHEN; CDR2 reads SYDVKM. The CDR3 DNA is TGTGCCAGCAGGGACCCGGGGGTCCCCACCGGGGAGCTGTTTTTT. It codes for CASRDPGVPTGELFF.

The CDR3 sequence is CASSPQGQGWGNTEAFF. DNA of the CDR3: TGTGCCAGCAGCCCGCAAGGACAGGGATGGGGGAACACTGAAGCTTTCTTT. The chain has TRBV7-2 and TRBJ1-1; 8 bases align to TRBD1. From germline, CDR1 is SGHTA and CDR2 FQGNSA. The CDR3 has 17 amino acids. The ends lost 5 bases at V and 1 base at J; junction bases unmatched: 12.

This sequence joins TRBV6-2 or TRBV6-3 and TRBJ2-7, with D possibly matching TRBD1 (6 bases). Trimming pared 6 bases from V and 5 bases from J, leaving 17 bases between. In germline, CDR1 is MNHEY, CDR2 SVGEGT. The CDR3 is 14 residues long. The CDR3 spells CASSLDRSLNEQYF. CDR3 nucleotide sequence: TGTGCCAGCAGCCTCGACAGGAGTCTGAACGAGCAGTACTTC.

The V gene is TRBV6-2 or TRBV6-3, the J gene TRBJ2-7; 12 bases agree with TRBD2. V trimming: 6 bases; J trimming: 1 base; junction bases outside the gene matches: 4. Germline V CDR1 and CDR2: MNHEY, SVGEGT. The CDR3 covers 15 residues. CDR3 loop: CASSRGTSGSYEQYF. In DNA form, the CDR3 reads TGTGCCAGCAGCCGAGGGACTAGCGGGTCCTACGAGCAGTACTTC.

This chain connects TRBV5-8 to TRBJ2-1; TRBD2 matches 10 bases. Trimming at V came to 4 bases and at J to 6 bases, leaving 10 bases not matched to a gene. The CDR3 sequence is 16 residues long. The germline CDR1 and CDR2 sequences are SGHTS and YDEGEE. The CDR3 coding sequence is TGTGCCAGCAGCCGGGGGATAGCGGGAGGCTCCAATGAGCAGTTCTTC. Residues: CASSRGIAGGSNEQFF.

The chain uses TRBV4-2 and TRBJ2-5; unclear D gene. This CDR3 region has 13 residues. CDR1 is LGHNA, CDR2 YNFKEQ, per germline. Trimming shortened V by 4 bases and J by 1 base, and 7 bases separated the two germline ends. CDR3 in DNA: TGTGCCAGCAGCCTCGGAGTCCAAGAGACCCAGTACTTC. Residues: CASSLGVQETQYF.

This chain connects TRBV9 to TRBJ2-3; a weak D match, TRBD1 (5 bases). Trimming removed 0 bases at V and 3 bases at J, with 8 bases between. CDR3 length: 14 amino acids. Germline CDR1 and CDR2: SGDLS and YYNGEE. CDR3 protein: CASSVGQGTDTQYF. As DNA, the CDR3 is TGTGCCAGCAGCGTAGGGCAGGGAACAGATACGCAGTATTTT.

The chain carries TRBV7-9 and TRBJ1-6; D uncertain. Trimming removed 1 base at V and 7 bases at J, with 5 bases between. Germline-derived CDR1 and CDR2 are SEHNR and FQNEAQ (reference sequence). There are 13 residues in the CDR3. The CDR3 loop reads CASSLDWNSPLHF. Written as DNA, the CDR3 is TGTGCCAGCAGCTTAGACTGGAATTCACCCCTCCACTTT.

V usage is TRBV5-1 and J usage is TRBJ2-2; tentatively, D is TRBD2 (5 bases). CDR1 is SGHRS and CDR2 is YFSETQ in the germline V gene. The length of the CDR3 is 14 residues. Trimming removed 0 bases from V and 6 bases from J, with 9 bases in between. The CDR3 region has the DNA TGCGCCAGCAGCTTGGGAGGGCCCTCCGGGGAGCTGTTTTTT. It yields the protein CASSLGGPSGELFF.

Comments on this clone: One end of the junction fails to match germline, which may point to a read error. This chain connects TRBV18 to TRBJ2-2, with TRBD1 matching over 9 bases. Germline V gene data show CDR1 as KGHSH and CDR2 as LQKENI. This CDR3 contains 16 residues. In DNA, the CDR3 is TGTGCCAGCTCACACTCCGGGACAGGGAACGCCGGGGAGCTGTTTTTT. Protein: CASSHSGTGNAGELFF.

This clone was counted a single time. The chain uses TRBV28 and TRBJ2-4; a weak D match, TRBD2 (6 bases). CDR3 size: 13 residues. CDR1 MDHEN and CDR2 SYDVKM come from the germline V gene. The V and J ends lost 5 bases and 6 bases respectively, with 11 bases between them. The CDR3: CASSPRDLNIQYF. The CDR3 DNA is TGTGCCAGCAGTCCCCGGGACTTAAACATTCAGTACTTC.

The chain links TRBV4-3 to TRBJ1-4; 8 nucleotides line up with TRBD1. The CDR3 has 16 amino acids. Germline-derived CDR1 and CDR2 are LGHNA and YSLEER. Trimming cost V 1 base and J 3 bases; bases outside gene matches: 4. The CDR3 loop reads CASSQATRGPNEKLFF. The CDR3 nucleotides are TGCGCCAGCAGCCAAGCAACCAGGGGGCCTAATGAAAAACTGTTTTTT.

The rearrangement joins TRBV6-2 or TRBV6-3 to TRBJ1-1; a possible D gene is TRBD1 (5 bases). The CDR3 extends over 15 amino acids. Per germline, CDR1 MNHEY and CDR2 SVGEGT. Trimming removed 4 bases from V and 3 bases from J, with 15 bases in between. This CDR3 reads CASSSGGEGDTEAFF. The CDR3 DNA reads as TGTGCCAGCAGTTCCGGGGGTGAAGGGGACACTGAAGCTTTCTTT.

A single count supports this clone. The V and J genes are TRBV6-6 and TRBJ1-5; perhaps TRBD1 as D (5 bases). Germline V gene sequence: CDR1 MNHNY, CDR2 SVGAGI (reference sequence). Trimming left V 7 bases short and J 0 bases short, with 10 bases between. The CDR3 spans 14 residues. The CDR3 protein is CASTDSISNQPQHF. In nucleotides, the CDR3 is TGTGCCAGCACCGACAGTATTAGCAATCAGCCCCAGCATTTT.

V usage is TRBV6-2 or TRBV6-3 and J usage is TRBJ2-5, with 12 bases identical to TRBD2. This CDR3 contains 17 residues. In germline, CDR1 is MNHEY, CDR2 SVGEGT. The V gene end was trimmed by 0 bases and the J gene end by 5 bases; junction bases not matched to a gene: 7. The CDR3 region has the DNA TGTGCCAGCAGTTACTCGACTAGCGGGAGACGGGAGGAGACCCAGTACTTC. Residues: CASSYSTSGRREETQYF.

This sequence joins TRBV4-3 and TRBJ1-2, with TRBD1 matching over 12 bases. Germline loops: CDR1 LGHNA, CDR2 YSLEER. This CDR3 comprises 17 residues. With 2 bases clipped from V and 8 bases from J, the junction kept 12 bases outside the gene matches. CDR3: CASSQSLSGTGGGGYTF. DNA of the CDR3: TGCGCCAGCAGCCAATCACTCTCCGGGACAGGGGGCGGGGGCTACACCTTC.